The next 3 T cell receptor beta chains were all read from a single sample in a study of brain metastases from non-small cell lung cancer. Some clones are missing from TCRdb's copy, which holds only in-frame ones; the method was immunoSEQ multiplex PCR. This table holds roughly 4,200 clones, 80% to 90% found once. What was sequenced was primary lung tumor tissue. The receptors were sampled from a donor aged 40 or over with non-small cell lung cancer.

Here the CDR3 DNA reads TGTGCCAGCAGTTTTTTTCAGGGGAGGAACACTGAAGCTTTCTTT. Encoded protein: CASSFFQGRNTEAFF. The chain links TRBV27 to TRBJ1-1; weak D call: TRBD1 (6 bases). Per the germline V gene, CDR1 is MNHEY and CDR2 is SMNVEV (reference sequence). CDR3 length equals 15 residues. The germline V and J ends were trimmed by 3 bases and 1 base, with 12 bases remaining between them.

The V call is TRBV4-2, the J call TRBJ2-2; 7 bases are shared with TRBD2. Germline lookup yields CDR1 LGHNA and CDR2 YNFKEQ. The CDR3 contains 16 residues. J was trimmed by 7 bases and V by 0 bases; bases with no gene match: 8. This chain's CDR3 is CASSQEPLIAGGELFF. The CDR3 region has the DNA TGTGCCAGCAGCCAAGAGCCCCTGATAGCGGGCGGGGAGCTGTTTTTT.

V gene TRBV14 combines with J gene TRBJ2-5; the match to TRBD1 covers 7 bases. Per germline, CDR1 SGHDN and CDR2 FVKESK. Losses at the gene ends were 1 base for V and 5 bases for J; bases not matched to a gene: 1. The CDR3 runs 13 residues. CDR3 DNA sequence: TGTGCCAGCAGCCAAGTCAGGGGGGAGACCCAGTACTTC. It is translated as CASSQVRGETQYF.